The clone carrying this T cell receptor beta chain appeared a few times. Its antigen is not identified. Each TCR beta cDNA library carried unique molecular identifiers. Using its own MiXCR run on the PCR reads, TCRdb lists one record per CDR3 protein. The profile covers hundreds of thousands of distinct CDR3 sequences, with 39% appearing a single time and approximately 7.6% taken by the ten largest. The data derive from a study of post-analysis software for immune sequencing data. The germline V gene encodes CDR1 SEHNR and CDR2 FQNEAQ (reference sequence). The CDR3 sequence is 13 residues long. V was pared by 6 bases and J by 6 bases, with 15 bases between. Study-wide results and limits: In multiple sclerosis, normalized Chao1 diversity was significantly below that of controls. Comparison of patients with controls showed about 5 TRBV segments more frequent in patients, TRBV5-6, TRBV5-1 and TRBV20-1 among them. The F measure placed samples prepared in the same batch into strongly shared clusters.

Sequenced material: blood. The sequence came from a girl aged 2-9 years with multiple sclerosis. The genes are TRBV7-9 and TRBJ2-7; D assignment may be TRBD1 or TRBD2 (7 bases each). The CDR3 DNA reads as TGTGCCAGCAGTCCCCAGGGGGGGTTCGAGCAGTACTTC. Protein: CASSPQGGFEQYF.